These T cell receptor beta chains were read from a single sample in a study of blood T cell repertoires in COVID-19. Some clones are missing from TCRdb's copy, which holds only in-frame ones; the method was immunoSEQ multiplex PCR. Counted here are some 260,000 clones, about 85% occurring once; the ten biggest clones make up about 6%. The sample consisted of PBMCs or T cells enriched from blood (not recorded which). Source of these receptors: a woman aged 25-40 years with acute COVID-19. Each CDR3 is given with its conserved first and last residue. The D gene is left open where the match is weak. Clone sizes are given selectively: once, few, many, or a class where the clone is expanded.

V: TRBV28
size: -
D: TRBD1
J: TRBJ1-1
DNA: TGTGCCAGCAGGAAGACAGGGTTTTCTGAAGCTTTCTTT
CDR3: CASRKTGFSEAFF

V: TRBV29-1
size: -
D: TRBD2
J: TRBJ2-3
DNA: TGCAGCGTTGAGTGGCTAGCGGGAGATACGCAGTATTTT
CDR3: CSVEWLAGDTQYF

V: TRBV9
size: -
D: -
J: TRBJ2-3
DNA: TGTGCCAGCAGCGTAGAACAGGCCTTTCGGGATACGCAGTATTTT
CDR3: CASSVEQAFRDTQYF

V: TRBV9
size: -
D: -
J: TRBJ1-1
DNA: TGTGCCAGCAGGCTCCTTATGGGCAGCCCGTGGTGCACTGAAGCTTTCTTT
CDR3: CASRLLMGSPWCTEAFF

V: TRBV13
size: once
D: -
J: TRBJ2-1
DNA: TGTGCCAGCAGCTTAGGAGAAATAAAGCACCACAATGAGCAGTTCTTC
CDR3: CASSLGEIKHHNEQFF

V: TRBV29-1
size: once
D: TRBD1
J: TRBJ2-1
DNA: TGCGGCGTACGAGGGGGCCCTTACAATGAGCAGTTCTTC
CDR3: CGVRGGPYNEQFF

V: TRBV15
size: -
D: -
J: TRBJ2-1
DNA: TGTGCCACCAGGGTTAGTATGATTGGAACAGGCCCCTACAATGAGCAGTTCTTC
CDR3: CATRVSMIGTGPYNEQFF

V: TRBV10-3
size: -
D: -
J: TRBJ2-7
DNA: TGTGCCATCAGTGAGTCGGACGGGATCTACGAGCAGTACTTC
CDR3: CAISESDGIYEQYF

V: TRBV5-1
size: -
D: -
J: TRBJ2-2
DNA: TGCGCCAGCAGCTTGGGGGTCTCCGGGGGTACCGGGGAGCTGTTTTTT
CDR3: CASSLGVSGGTGELFF

V: TRBV20-1
size: -
D: TRBD2
J: TRBJ2-3
DNA: TGCAGTGCTAGTTTTATGGGACTAGCGGGGGGCCGTGCAGATACGCAGTATTTT
CDR3: CSASFMGLAGGRADTQYF

V: TRBV24-1
size: once
D: -
J: TRBJ1-6
DNA: TGTGCCACCAGAGCTTACCGGAGCTCCTATAATTCACCCCTCCACTTT
CDR3: CATRAYRSSYNSPLHF

V: TRBV5-6
size: -
D: -
J: TRBJ2-1
DNA: TGTGCCAGCAGCTTGTATCGGGGGACGGTGAAGTACAATGAGCAGTTCTTC
CDR3: CASSLYRGTVKYNEQFF

V: TRBV30
size: -
D: -
J: TRBJ2-5
DNA: TGTGCCTGGAGAGGGGGTAGGGAGACCCAGTACTTC
CDR3: CAWRGGRETQYF

V: TRBV6-6
size: -
D: TRBD1
J: TRBJ2-7
DNA: TGTGCCAGCAGTTACACCACAGGGGGCGGAGGCTACGAGCAGTACTTC
CDR3: CASSYTTGGGGYEQYF

V: TRBV6-1
size: -
D: TRBD1
J: TRBJ2-1
DNA: TGTGCCAGCAGTGAAGGGCCCGGGACAGGGGGCACTCTCCGGAATGAGCAGTTCTTC
CDR3: CASSEGPGTGGTLRNEQFF

V: TRBV6-5
size: -
D: -
J: TRBJ2-1
DNA: TGTGCCAGCAGACGCGGGTCGGGTGAGCAGTTCTTC
CDR3: CASRRGSGEQFF

V: TRBV2
size: once
D: -
J: TRBJ1-2
DNA: TGTGCCAGCAGAGAACAGGGTCCCTCGTTCTATGGCTACACCTTC
CDR3: CASREQGPSFYGYTF

V: TRBV18
size: -
D: TRBD2
J: TRBJ2-5
DNA: TGTGCCAGCTCACCAGTAGCGGGAGGTGGGCAAGAGACCCAGTACTTC
CDR3: CASSPVAGGGQETQYF

V: TRBV3-1/TRBV3-2
size: -
D: -
J: TRBJ1-5
DNA: TGTGCCAGCAGCCAAGCCAGTAGCAATCAGCCCCAGCATTTT
CDR3: CASSQASSNQPQHF

V: TRBV19
size: -
D: TRBD1
J: TRBJ1-4
DNA: TGTGCCAGTACAGGCAGGGGGCTTGAAAAACTGTTTTTT
CDR3: CASTGRGLEKLFF

V: TRBV2
size: -
D: -
J: TRBJ1-1
DNA: TGTGCCAGCAGTGCGCACCGTGAGAGCATGAACACTGAAGCTTTCTTT
CDR3: CASSAHRESMNTEAFF

V: TRBV18
size: once
D: TRBD2
J: TRBJ2-1
DNA: TGTGCCAGCTCACCACTAGCGGGACCCTACAATGAGCAGTTCTTC
CDR3: CASSPLAGPYNEQFF

V: TRBV6-5
size: -
D: -
J: TRBJ1-4
DNA: TGTGCCAGCACCCAAGGGGGGGTGGCTAATGAAAAACTGTTTTTT
CDR3: CASTQGGVANEKLFF

V: TRBV7-8
size: -
D: TRBD2
J: TRBJ2-7
DNA: TGTGCCAGCACCCTGACTAGCGGATCCTACGAGCAGTACTTC
CDR3: CASTLTSGSYEQYF

V: TRBV5-1
size: -
D: TRBD2
J: TRBJ2-3
DNA: TGCGCCAGCGGGCCGGGACTAGCGGGGGCCACAGATACGCAGTATTTT
CDR3: CASGPGLAGATDTQYF

V: TRBV5-4
size: -
D: -
J: TRBJ1-2
DNA: TGTGCCAGCAGCTTGGATAGTCGGTCTAACTATGGCTACACCTTC
CDR3: CASSLDSRSNYGYTF

V: TRBV15
size: -
D: -
J: TRBJ1-1
DNA: TGTGCCACCCTTTGGGGCTCCGGCACTGAAGCTTTCTTT
CDR3: CATLWGSGTEAFF

V: TRBV27
size: -
D: TRBD2
J: TRBJ2-3
DNA: TGTGCCAGCAGTTTATCATCGACTAGCTCCGATACGCAGTATTTT
CDR3: CASSLSSTSSDTQYF

V: TRBV18
size: -
D: TRBD2
J: TRBJ2-7
DNA: TGTGCCAGCTCACCTCCGGGACTAGCGGGAGAGATCGAGCAGTACTTC
CDR3: CASSPPGLAGEIEQYF

V: TRBV5-1
size: -
D: TRBD1
J: TRBJ2-3
DNA: TGCGCCAGCAGCTTGACGACAGGGGCCCACACAGATACGCAGTATTTT
CDR3: CASSLTTGAHTDTQYF

V: TRBV29-1
size: few
D: TRBD2
J: TRBJ2-1
DNA: TGCAGCGTTGGAGGAGTGGGACTAGCAGATTACAATGAGCAGTTCTTC
CDR3: CSVGGVGLADYNEQFF

V: TRBV7-2
size: -
D: TRBD2
J: TRBJ2-2
DNA: TGTGCCAGCAGCCCCCGGAGGGGACTAGCTCCCGGGGAGCTGTTTTTT
CDR3: CASSPRRGLAPGELFF

V: TRBV18
size: -
D: TRBD1
J: TRBJ1-5
DNA: TGTGCCAGCTCGGCAGGGGGCCCCGGAGGTAGCGAGCCCCAGCATTTT
CDR3: CASSAGGPGGSEPQHF

V: TRBV6-5
size: -
D: TRBD1
J: TRBJ1-3
DNA: TGTGCCAGCAGTCAAAACAGGGGCTCTGGAAACACCATATATTTT
CDR3: CASSQNRGSGNTIYF

V: TRBV7-9
size: -
D: -
J: TRBJ1-5
DNA: TGTGCCAGCAGCCCGGATTCCGGGGGGGCCTTTGATCAGCCCCAGCATTTT
CDR3: CASSPDSGGAFDQPQHF

V: TRBV2
size: -
D: TRBD2
J: TRBJ2-3
DNA: TGTGCCAGCAGTAGGACTAGCGGGGGGGTAACAGATACGCAGTATTTT
CDR3: CASSRTSGGVTDTQYF

V: TRBV7-9
size: -
D: -
J: TRBJ1-1
DNA: TGTGCCAGCAGACACAATAGGGGGGGCATGAACACTGAAGCTTTCTTT
CDR3: CASRHNRGGMNTEAFF

V: TRBV19
size: once
D: TRBD2
J: TRBJ2-1
DNA: TGTGCCAGTAGCGGCGGAGGACTAGCGGGAGGGCCGGGTGAGCAGTTCTTC
CDR3: CASSGGGLAGGPGEQFF

V: TRBV28
size: once
D: -
J: TRBJ1-2
DNA: TGTGCCAGCAGTTTTCCCCAGTATGGCTACACCTTC
CDR3: CASSFPQYGYTF

V: TRBV19
size: -
D: -
J: TRBJ1-5
DNA: TGTGCCAGTAGTATAGTAGGGGTCAACCAGCCCCAGCATTTT
CDR3: CASSIVGVNQPQHF

V: TRBV5-1
size: -
D: TRBD1
J: TRBJ1-1
DNA: TGCGCCAGCAGCTTGGCAGGGACAGGGTCAGCCGCTTTCTTT
CDR3: CASSLAGTGSAAFF